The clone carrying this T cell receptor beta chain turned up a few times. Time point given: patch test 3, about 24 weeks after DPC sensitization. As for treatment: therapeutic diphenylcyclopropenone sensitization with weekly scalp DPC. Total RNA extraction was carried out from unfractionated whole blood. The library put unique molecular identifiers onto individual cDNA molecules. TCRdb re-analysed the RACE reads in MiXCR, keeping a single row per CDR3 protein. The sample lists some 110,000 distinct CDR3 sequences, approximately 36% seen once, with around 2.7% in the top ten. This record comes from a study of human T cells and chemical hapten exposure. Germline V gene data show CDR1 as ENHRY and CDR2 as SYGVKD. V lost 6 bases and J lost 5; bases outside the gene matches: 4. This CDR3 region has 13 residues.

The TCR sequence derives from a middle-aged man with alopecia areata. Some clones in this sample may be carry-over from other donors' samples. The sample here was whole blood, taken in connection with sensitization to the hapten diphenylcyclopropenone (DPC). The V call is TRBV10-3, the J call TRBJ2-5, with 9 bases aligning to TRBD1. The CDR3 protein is CAIRGQGLETQYF. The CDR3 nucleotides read TGTGCCATCAGGGGACAGGGATTGGAGACCCAGTACTTC.